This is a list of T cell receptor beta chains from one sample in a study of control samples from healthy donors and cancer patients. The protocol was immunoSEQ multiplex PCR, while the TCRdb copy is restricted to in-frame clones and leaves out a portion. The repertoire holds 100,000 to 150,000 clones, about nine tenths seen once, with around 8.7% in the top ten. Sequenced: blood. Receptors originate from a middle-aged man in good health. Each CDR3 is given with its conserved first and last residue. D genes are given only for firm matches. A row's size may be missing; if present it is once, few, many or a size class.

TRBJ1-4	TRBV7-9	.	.	TGTGCCAGCAGCAAGACAGTAACACTCGAAAAACTGTTTTTT	CASSKTVTLEKLFF
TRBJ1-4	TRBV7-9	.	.	TGTGCCAGCAGCTTAGCGGCGGACCCGGAGGTTTTT	CASSLAADPEVF
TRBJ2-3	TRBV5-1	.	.	TGCGCCAGCAGCCCCCGTTACGGGAACACAGATACGCAGTATTTT	CASSPRYGNTDTQYF
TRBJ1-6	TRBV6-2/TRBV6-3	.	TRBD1	TGTGCCAGCACCCCTTCGGGACAGCTGTCACCCCTCCACTTT	CASTPSGQLSPLHF
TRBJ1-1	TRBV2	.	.	TGTGCCAGCAGTGAGTCACAGGGTTACACTGAAGCTTTCTTT	CASSESQGYTEAFF
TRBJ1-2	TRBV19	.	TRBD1	TGTGCCAGAACATCTGACAGGGACAGAGCTAGAACCTTC	CARTSDRDRARTF
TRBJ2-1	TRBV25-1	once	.	TGTGCCAGCAGTGATTCCGGGACAAGAATCTACAATGAGCAGTTCTTC	CASSDSGTRIYNEQFF
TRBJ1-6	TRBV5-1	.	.	TGCGCCAGCAGCCAAGTAAATAATTCACCCCTCCACTTT	CASSQVNNSPLHF
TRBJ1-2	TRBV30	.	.	TGTGCCTGGAGTGTATATGGCAGCGGGGACTATGGCTACACCTTC	CAWSVYGSGDYGYTF
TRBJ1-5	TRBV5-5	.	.	TGTGCCAGCAGCTTGTCCGCCAATCAGCCCCAGCATTTT	CASSLSANQPQHF
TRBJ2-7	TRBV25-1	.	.	TGTGCCAGCAGTCCAGATCTCGGCTCCTACGAGCAGTACTTC	CASSPDLGSYEQYF
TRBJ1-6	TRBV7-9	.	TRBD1	TGTGCCAGCAGCTGGGACAGGGTTTTTTCTGCTAATTCACCCCTCCACTTT	CASSWDRVFSANSPLHF
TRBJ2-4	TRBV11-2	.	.	TGTGCCAGCAGCTTAGATTTCGGATTTCAGTACTTC	CASSLDFGFQYF
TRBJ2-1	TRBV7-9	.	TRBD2	TGTGCCAGCAGCCGACTAGCGGGGGTTAATGAGCAGTTCTTC	CASSRLAGVNEQFF
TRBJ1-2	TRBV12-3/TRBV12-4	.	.	TGTGCCAGCAGTAGTGGGAGGGAATATGGCTACACCTTC	CASSSGREYGYTF
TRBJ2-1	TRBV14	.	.	TGTGCCAGCAGCCCATTCTTCCGCAGCTCCTACAATGAGCAGTTCTTC	CASSPFFRSSYNEQFF
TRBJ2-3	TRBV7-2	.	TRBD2	TGTGCCAGCAGTCGTACCAGGCAGCGGGGGGGCCTGTGGGATACGCAGTATTTT	CASSRTRQRGGLWDTQYF
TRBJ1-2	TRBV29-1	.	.	TGCAGCGTTGAACCACGACCGAGGTATGGCTACACCTTC	CSVEPRPRYGYTF
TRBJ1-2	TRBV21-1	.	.	TGTGCCAACCCCGAGGGAAGGAGGTATGGCTACACCTTC	CANPEGRRYGYTF
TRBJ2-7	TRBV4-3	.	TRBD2	TGCGCCAGCAGCCAGGGGGCCTCGGGGGGGAGCTCCTACGAGCAGTACTTC	CASSQGASGGSSYEQYF
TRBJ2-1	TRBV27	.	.	TGTGCCAGCCGTCGGGGGATTGGGCAGTTCTTC	CASRRGIGQFF
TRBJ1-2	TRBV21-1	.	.	TGTGCCAGCAGCAAACCCAGGGATGGACAGGGAGATGGCTACACCTTC	CASSKPRDGQGDGYTF
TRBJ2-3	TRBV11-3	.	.	TGTGCCAGCAGCCCCGTTGCGACCGACACAGATACGCAGTATTTT	CASSPVATDTDTQYF
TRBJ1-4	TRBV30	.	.	TGTGCCTGGAGGCCACCTGCAACTAATGAAAAACTGTTTTTT	CAWRPPATNEKLFF
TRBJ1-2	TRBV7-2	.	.	TGTGCCAGCACCTGGGACACAAACTATGGCTACACCTTC	CASTWDTNYGYTF
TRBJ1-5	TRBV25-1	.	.	TGTGCCAGCAGTGATTCGGACGGGGACAATCAGCCCCAGCATTTT	CASSDSDGDNQPQHF
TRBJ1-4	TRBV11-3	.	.	TGTGCCAGCAGCCCCGAGGTTGCAACTAATGAAAAACTGTTTTTT	CASSPEVATNEKLFF
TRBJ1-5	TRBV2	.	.	TGTGCCAGCAGTGAGGGGTTGACGAGCAATCAGCCCCAGCATTTT	CASSEGLTSNQPQHF
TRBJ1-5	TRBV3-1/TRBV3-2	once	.	TGTGCCAGCAGCCAAGGCAGGGACAATCAGCCCCAGCATTTT	CASSQGRDNQPQHF
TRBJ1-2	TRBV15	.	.	TGTGCCACCAGCAGGGATCGTACAGGGTCGGTGGGCTACACCTTC	CATSRDRTGSVGYTF
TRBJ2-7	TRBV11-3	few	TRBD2	TGTGCCAGCAGCTTAGGTAGCGGGGGGGCCTCCTACGAGCAGTACTTC	CASSLGSGGASYEQYF
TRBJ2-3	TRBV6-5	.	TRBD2	TGTGCCAGCGGGAGTAGCGGGGGGGAGGCAGATACGCAGTATTTT	CASGSSGGEADTQYF
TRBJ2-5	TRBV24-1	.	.	TGTGCCACCCGGGGCGACGGGAACCAAGAGACCCAGTACTTC	CATRGDGNQETQYF
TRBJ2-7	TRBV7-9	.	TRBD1	TGTGCCAGCAGCTTGGGACAGACTACTACCTACGAGCAGTACTTC	CASSLGQTTTYEQYF
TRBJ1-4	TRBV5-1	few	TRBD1	TGCGCCAGCAGCTTTGGGACAGGGGAGGGCGAAAAACTGTTTTTT	CASSFGTGEGEKLFF
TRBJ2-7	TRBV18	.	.	TGTGCCAGCTCACCCCGGGGTACCGCCAACTACGAGCAGTACTTC	CASSPRGTANYEQYF
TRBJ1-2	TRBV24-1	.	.	TGTGCCACCAGCGTACCGATGTGGCGTACTATGTATGGCTACACCTTC	CATSVPMWRTMYGYTF
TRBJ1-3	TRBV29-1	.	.	TGCAGCGTTGCCTGGGGCTCTGGAAACACCATATATTTT	CSVAWGSGNTIYF
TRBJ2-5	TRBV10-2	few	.	TGCGCCAGCAGCCCCACTAAGACCCAGTACTTC	CASSPTKTQYF
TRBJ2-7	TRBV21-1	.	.	TGTGCCAGCAACCGATCCGACAGGGGATATTCCTACGAGCAGTACTTC	CASNRSDRGYSYEQYF
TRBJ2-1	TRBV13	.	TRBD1	TGTGCCAGCAGCCCAGGGACAGGGCGCTCCGGGGCCTACAATGAGCAGTTCTTC	CASSPGTGRSGAYNEQFF
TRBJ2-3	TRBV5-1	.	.	TGCGCCAGCTCCCGAGGGGCGGGGTCTAGCACAGATACGCAGTATTTT	CASSRGAGSSTDTQYF
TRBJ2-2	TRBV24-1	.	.	TGTGCCACCCACGACGGGTACACCGGGGAGCTGTTTTTT	CATHDGYTGELFF
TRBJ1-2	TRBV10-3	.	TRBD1	TGTGCCATCAGCGCTACAGGGGTACATGGCTACACCTTC	CAISATGVHGYTF